This T cell receptor beta chain was observed in a study of vaccination effects on CD4 cells after COVID-19. The overall study: After expansion with viral peptide pools in the ViraFEST assay, antigen-specific CD4+ T cells were sequenced. The post-vaccine samples were taken, at the median, 72 days after the second dose. General study findings and limits: Infection- and vaccine-induced clones contracted markedly late after vaccination.

This clone has only one observation. Its specificity is unknown. The repertoire was sequenced with immunoSEQ multiplex PCR; TCRdb's copy has only in-frame clones and lacks some. The sample contains more than 35,000 clones, roughly 72% of which appear only once. V was pared by 7 bases and J by 7 bases, with 12 bases of the junction left unmatched. Germline V gene data show CDR1 as MNHEY and CDR2 as SVGAGI. The CDR3 loop spans 15 amino acids. Investigators separated out CD4+ T cells once more than nine days of culture had passed. Either the BNT162b2 or mRNA-1273 vaccine was given to participants in two doses. All vaccine recipients tested negative for nucleocapsid antibodies and had never contracted SARS-CoV-2 infection.

The material was CD4+ T cells from PBMCs cultured without peptide, obtained after COVID-19 vaccination. The chain joins TRBV6-5 to TRBJ1-4; 7 nucleotides align to TRBD1. The sequence derives from a human donor who received a COVID-19 vaccine. The CDR3 nucleotides read TGTGCCAGCATCCGGAACAGGGGCGGGTCTGAAAAACTGTTTTTT. Its translation: CASIRNRGGSEKLFF.